This is a list of T cell receptor beta chains from one sample in a study of OX40 agonist ivuxolimab in advanced cancers. The data were produced by immunoSEQ multiplex PCR, yet TCRdb's version contains in-frame clones alone and is incomplete. The sample carries 69,000 or so clones, around 83% recorded once. The material was CD4+ or CD8+ T cells sorted from blood, obtained in a trial of the OX40 agonist ivuxolimab. The origin of the receptors is an adult with an advanced solid tumor such as melanoma, head and neck, liver or kidney cancer. Each CDR3 is given without its conserved first and last residue. Expanded clones are given a class, and other clones once, few, many or no size at all.

v_call,clone_size,cdr3_aa
TRBV18,few,ASSPSASYNEQF
TRBV5-1,NA,ASSPQPNSPLH
TRBV4-1,NA,ASSQDNEQF
TRBV5-1,NA,ASSYRTGLGGTDTQY
TRBV5-1,NA,ASTLSGGRETQY
TRBV5-4,NA,ASSRTSGRDEQF
TRBV7-9,NA,ASSLGRGGGEKLF
TRBV1,NA,TSSNTVGGGAYNEQF
TRBV5-1,NA,ASSSNPSGASTDTQY
TRBV19,NA,ASSIGGNTEAF
TRBV27,NA,ASSGQSNTEAF
TRBV4-1,NA,ASLTSGNEQF
TRBV6-1,NA,ASSVSGTTQTTQY
TRBV4-1,NA,ASSHPPGLRKGGTDTQY
TRBV2,NA,ASSGTSGGAGNEQF
TRBV27,NA,ASSLFGQGVEAF
TRBV5-1,few,ASSLPATGITDEQF
TRBV7-9,NA,ASSLGLAVTGELF
TRBV25-1,NA,ASSEIQGQDEKLF
TRBV2,NA,ASSKVEGVYGYT
TRBV20-1,NA,SAKGIYGYT
TRBV12-5,NA,ASGLIRGQVSYGYT
TRBV20-1,NA,SARVFGEQY
TRBV4-1,NA,ASSQDHWEQF
TRBV7-9,NA,ASSLENGREF
TRBV18,NA,ASSPDGNQPQH
TRBV7-2,few,ASSLRSGLAGATDTQY
TRBV28,NA,ASRVRGSGNTIY
TRBV27,NA,ASSERDWHTEAF